Listed below are T cell receptor beta chains from one sample, sequenced in a study of T cells after yellow fever vaccination. Using its own MiXCR run on the 5' RACE reads, TCRdb lists one record per CDR3 protein. The top ten clones hold roughly 18% of a sample with approximately 350,000 distinct CDR3 sequences, roughly 10% of them seen once. The sequencing here drew on PBMCs, taken on the day of the first yellow fever vaccination. The receptors were sampled from a young man who received the YFV17D yellow fever vaccine. Each CDR3 is given with its conserved first and last residue. A D gene is named only where the DNA matches it firmly. Clone size is not always given. Where it is, it says once, few, many or a class for expanded clones.

many	TRBJ1-5	15	TRBV5-6	.	CASSLKGRGNQPQHF	TGTGCCAGCAGCTTGAAGGGGCGAGGAAATCAGCCCCAGCATTTT
few	TRBJ2-7	15	TRBV5-5	.	CASSLVEGAIYEQYF	TGTGCCAGCAGCTTGGTGGAGGGGGCGATTTACGAGCAGTACTTC
few	TRBJ2-7	13	TRBV6-1	.	CASNPSPYAEQYF	TGTGCCAGCAACCCAAGCCCCTACGCGGAGCAGTACTTC
many	TRBJ2-3	16	TRBV4-2	.	CASSPLGAASGDTQYF	TGTGCCAGCAGCCCCCTAGGGGCGGCCTCGGGAGATACGCAGTATTTT
few	TRBJ1-1	13	TRBV7-9	.	CASSLRTVTEAFF	TGTGCCAGCAGCTTAAGGACAGTTACTGAAGCTTTCTTT
.	TRBJ1-3	16	TRBV18	.	CASSPLTAVPGNTIYF	TGTGCCAGCTCACCCTTAACAGCCGTCCCTGGAAACACCATATATTTT
.	TRBJ2-3	14	TRBV12-5	.	CASGGGPNTDTQYF	TGTGCTAGTGGGGGGGGACCAAACACAGATACGCAGTATTTT
few	TRBJ2-1	16	TRBV7-8	TRBD2	CASSLEIRGGLNEQFF	TGTGCCAGCAGCTTAGAGATACGGGGGGGCCTGAATGAGCAGTTCTTC
.	TRBJ2-2	15	TRBV5-1	.	CASSGNAANTGELFF	TGCGCCAGCAGCGGCAACGCGGCGAACACCGGGGAGCTGTTTTTT
.	TRBJ2-2	15	TRBV12-3/TRBV12-4	.	CASKSSGLVTGELFF	TGTGCCAGCAAATCCTCAGGGTTAGTCACCGGGGAGCTGTTTTTT
.	TRBJ1-2	13	TRBV5-1	.	CASSAQGYYGYTF	TGCGCCAGCAGCGCCCAGGGTTACTATGGCTACACCTTC
few	TRBJ2-1	15	TRBV6-5	.	CASSYRGVAHNEQFF	TGTGCCAGCAGTTACAGGGGGGTAGCCCACAATGAGCAGTTCTTC
.	TRBJ2-3	14	TRBV7-6	.	CASIRGLVPDTQYF	TGTGCCAGCATCCGCGGGCTCGTCCCAGATACGCAGTATTTT
few	TRBJ2-7	13	TRBV5-1	.	CASSSNDPGEQYF	TGCGCCAGCAGCTCCAATGATCCCGGCGAGCAGTACTTC
.	TRBJ2-3	13	TRBV5-1	TRBD2	CASTSGGEDTQYF	TGCGCCAGCACTTCCGGGGGGGAGGATACGCAGTATTTT
few	TRBJ2-3	15	TRBV4-3	.	CASSSVHVERDTQYF	TGCGCCAGCAGTTCGGTCCATGTGGAGAGAGATACGCAGTATTTT
few	TRBJ2-5	15	TRBV5-1	TRBD1	CASSPTGDVVETQYF	TGCGCCAGCAGCCCAACAGGGGATGTTGTGGAGACCCAGTACTTC
few	TRBJ2-2	16	TRBV7-3	.	CASSTRTVANTGELFF	TGTGCCAGCAGCACCCGGACAGTCGCGAACACCGGGGAGCTGTTTTTT
few	TRBJ1-4	16	TRBV5-5	.	CASSAQGPATNEKLFF	TGTGCCAGCAGCGCGCAGGGGCCCGCAACTAATGAAAAACTGTTTTTT
.	TRBJ2-7	13	TRBV29-1	.	CSVEGQVPYEQYF	TGCAGCGTTGAAGGACAGGTTCCCTACGAGCAGTACTTC
many	TRBJ2-7	17	TRBV3-1	.	CASSQEGRGFISYEQYF	TGTGCCAGCAGCCAAGAGGGTCGGGGGTTCATCTCCTACGAGCAGTACTTC
few	TRBJ1-1	15	TRBV18	.	CASSHRGGYDTEAFF	TGTGCCAGCTCTCATCGCGGGGGGTATGACACTGAAGCTTTCTTT
.	TRBJ2-3	16	TRBV5-1	TRBD2	CASSAGVAGITDTQYF	TGCGCCAGCAGCGCGGGGGTTGCGGGGATCACAGATACGCAGTATTTT
.	TRBJ1-6	15	TRBV14	TRBD1	CASSARDRVLSPLHF	TGTGCCAGCAGCGCCCGCGACAGGGTCTTGTCACCCCTCCACTTT
few	TRBJ2-6	15	TRBV3-1	.	CASSQLHAGANVLTF	TGTGCCAGCAGCCAATTACATGCTGGGGCCAACGTCCTGACTTTC
once	TRBJ1-1	15	TRBV20-1	.	CSARSKGGLNTEAFF	TGCAGTGCTAGATCCAAGGGGGGGTTGAACACTGAAGCTTTCTTT
.	TRBJ2-1	15	TRBV20-1	TRBD2	CSATHPRGGQDEQFF	TGCAGTGCTACCCACCCCCGGGGGGGGCAGGATGAGCAGTTCTTC
many	TRBJ2-1	12	TRBV6-2/TRBV6-3	.	CASSYSLALQFF	TGTGCCAGCAGTTACTCACTAGCCCTCCAGTTCTTC
.	TRBJ1-1	13	TRBV29-1	TRBD1	CSVDNRGGTEAFF	TGCAGCGTTGATAACAGGGGTGGCACTGAAGCTTTCTTT
few	TRBJ2-2	14	TRBV19	.	CASSKQGLGGELFF	TGTGCCAGTAGTAAGCAGGGCCTCGGCGGGGAGCTGTTTTTT
.	TRBJ2-5	16	TRBV5-1	TRBD2	CASSPGLAGLQETQYF	TGCGCCAGCAGCCCAGGACTAGCGGGCCTCCAAGAGACCCAGTACTTC
once	TRBJ2-7	15	TRBV13	.	CASSFQEKGVYEQYF	TGTGCCAGCAGCTTCCAAGAAAAGGGGGTCTACGAGCAGTACTTC
.	TRBJ2-3	14	TRBV12-3/TRBV12-4	.	CASSLSGTRDTQYF	TGTGCCAGCAGTTTGTCGGGTACTCGAGATACGCAGTATTTT
few	TRBJ1-6	13	TRBV3-1	.	CASSQEANSPLHF	TGTGCCAGCAGCCAAGAGGCCAATTCACCCCTCCACTTT
.	TRBJ2-5	14	TRBV12-5	.	CASGQGIRGETQYF	TGTGCTAGTGGCCAGGGAATCCGGGGAGAGACCCAGTACTTC
few	TRBJ1-6	15	TRBV4-1	.	CASSPPVGRSSPLHF	TGCGCCAGCAGCCCACCAGTGGGGCGGAGTTCACCCCTCCACTTT
few	TRBJ2-3	17	TRBV5-1	TRBD2	CASSLTTSGGASDTQYF	TGCGCCAGCAGCTTGACGACTAGCGGGGGGGCCTCAGATACGCAGTATTTT
few	TRBJ2-5	14	TRBV3-1	TRBD2	CASSQRTSRETQYF	TGTGCCAGCAGCCAGAGGACTAGCCGCGAGACCCAGTACTTC
.	TRBJ2-3	12	TRBV5-1	.	CASSFQGDTQYF	TGCGCCAGCAGCTTCCAGGGGGATACGCAGTATTTT
many	TRBJ2-3	14	TRBV5-1	.	CASSLSLSTDTQYF	TGCGCCAGCAGCTTATCTCTGAGCACAGATACGCAGTATTTT
few	TRBJ2-2	14	TRBV29-1	TRBD1	CSVGQGANTGELFF	TGCAGCGTTGGACAGGGAGCGAACACCGGGGAGCTGTTTTTT
.	TRBJ2-3	15	TRBV10-2	TRBD2	CASSGASGNTDTQYF	TGCGCCAGCAGTGGGGCTAGCGGAAACACAGATACGCAGTATTTT
.	TRBJ1-1	13	TRBV5-4	.	CASSPGLGFEAFF	TGTGCCAGCAGCCCGGGACTAGGGTTTGAAGCTTTCTTT
.	TRBJ2-3	12	TRBV7-6	.	CASSLGANTQYF	TGTGCCAGCAGCTTAGGGGCGAATACGCAGTATTTT
.	TRBJ2-1	14	TRBV24-1	.	CATSDHDRFNEQFF	TGTGCCACCAGTGATCATGACAGGTTCAATGAGCAGTTCTTC